Below, 16 T cell receptor beta chains from the same sample are listed, as sequenced in a study of OX40 agonist ivuxolimab in advanced cancers. Clones were sequenced by immunoSEQ multiplex PCR, and TCRdb holds only the in-frame ones, with some missing. The profile shows some 60,000 clones, more than 75% of them singletons. The starting material was CD4+ or CD8+ T cells sorted from blood, obtained in a trial of the OX40 agonist ivuxolimab. The source is an adult with an advanced solid tumor such as melanoma, head and neck, liver or kidney cancer.

This chain connects TRBV9 to TRBJ2-2; no firm D call. The CDR3 loop spans 12 amino acids. Germline V gives CDR1 SGDLS, CDR2 YYNGEE. The ends were cut back, 4 bases at V and 5 bases at J, with 6 bases in the middle. The CDR3 spells CASSTLTGELFF. CDR3 coding DNA: TGTGCCAGCAGCACATTAACCGGGGAGCTGTTTTTT.

The chain couples TRBV7-2 to TRBJ1-1; D gene uncertain. This CDR3 is 14 amino acids long. Between the trimmed V and J ends, which lost 5 bases and 7 bases, there was a span of 17 bases. Per germline, CDR1 SGHTA and CDR2 FQGNSA. The CDR3 sequence: CASSNGGGGGEAFF. Here the CDR3 DNA reads TGTGCCAGCAGCAACGGAGGCGGAGGAGGTGAAGCTTTCTTT.

The rearrangement uses TRBV5-6 and TRBJ2-1, with D maybe TRBD1 (5 bases). Germline loops: CDR1 SGHDT, CDR2 YYEEEE. The ends were cut back, 1 base at V and 9 bases at J, with 8 bases in the middle. The CDR3 has 12 residues. CDR3 nucleotides: TGTGCCAGCAGCTTGTTAGGGGTTGAGCAGTTCTTC. As protein: CASSLLGVEQFF.

The gene calls are TRBV7-9 and TRBJ2-1, with a weak D call TRBD1 (5 bases). CDR1 SEHNR and CDR2 FQNEAQ come from the germline V gene (reference sequence). The ends were cut back, 5 bases at V and 6 bases at J, with 11 bases in the middle. CDR3 size: 13 residues. The CDR3 coding sequence is TGTGCCAGCAGCCCAGGGCGGCTCAATGAGCAGTTCTTC. Translating it yields CASSPGRLNEQFF.

The chain carries TRBV10-3 and TRBJ2-1; D uncertain. The CDR3 totals 13 residues. Deletions cut 3 bases from V and 2 bases from J, with 5 bases between. From germline, CDR1 is ENHRY and CDR2 SYGVKD. CDR3 in amino acids: CAISEDPYNEQFF. The DNA for the CDR3 is TGTGCCATCAGTGAAGACCCCTACAATGAGCAGTTCTTC.

This chain links TRBV28 with TRBJ1-1; 7 nucleotides align to TRBD1. Germline loops: CDR1 MDHEN, CDR2 SYDVKM. V trimming: 5 bases; J trimming: 2 bases; junction bases outside the gene matches: 5. CDR3 length: 14 amino acids. In DNA, the CDR3 is TGTGCCAGCAGTCGTGACAGGGTAAACACTGAAGCTTTCTTT. Its protein product is CASSRDRVNTEAFF. Full variable domain (rest looked up from reference TRBV28 and TRBJ1-1): DVKVTQSSRYLVKRTGEKVFLECVQDMDHENMFWYRQDPGLGLRLIYFSYDVKMKEKGDIPEGYSVSREKKERFSLILESASTNQTSMYLCASSRDRVNTEAFFGQGTRLTVV.

J is TRBJ1-1 and V is TRBV18; D is ambiguous. There are 13 residues in the CDR3. V was trimmed by 5 bases and J by 1 base, leaving 8 bases between them. Germline CDR1 is KGHSH and CDR2 is LQKENI. DNA for the CDR3: TGTGCCAGCTCAAAGGACGAGAACACTGAAGCTTTCTTT. Translation: CASSKDENTEAFF.

The J gene is TRBJ2-7, the V gene TRBV5-6; TRBD2 aligns across 12 bases. This CDR3 has 15 residues. Germline CDR1 and CDR2: SGHDT and YYEEEE. The V gene end was trimmed by 4 bases and the J gene end by 2 bases; junction bases not matched to a gene: 4. CDR3 in amino acids: CASSKLAGGTYEQYF. The CDR3 coding sequence is TGTGCCAGCAGCAAACTAGCGGGAGGTACCTACGAGCAGTACTTC.

The chain uses TRBV10-3 and TRBJ2-5; D unresolved. The ends were cut back, 3 bases at V and 5 bases at J, with 4 bases in the middle. This CDR3 is built from 11 residues. Germline CDR1 and CDR2: ENHRY and SYGVKD. The CDR3 protein is CAISEAETQYF. Here the CDR3 DNA reads TGTGCCATCAGTGAAGCTGAGACCCAGTACTTC.

This clone has just one count. This chain links TRBV9 with TRBJ2-3; 9 bases map to TRBD2. CDR3 length: 15 residues. CDR1 and CDR2 from the germline V gene are SGDLS and YYNGEE. Trimming cost V 4 bases and J 3 bases; bases outside gene matches: 6. The CDR3 protein is CASSIQAGGTDTQYF. DNA for the CDR3: TGTGCCAGCAGCATCCAAGCGGGAGGAACAGATACGCAGTATTTT.

The chain couples TRBV7-2 to TRBJ1-2; D not resolved. The CDR3 is made up of 14 amino acids. Germline V gene data show CDR1 as SGHTA and CDR2 as FQGNSA. Trimming left V 1 base short and J 0 bases short, with 6 bases between. The CDR3 is CASSLEPSNYGYTF. CDR3 DNA: TGTGCCAGCAGCTTAGAGCCTTCTAACTATGGCTACACCTTC.

The chain employs TRBV14 and TRBJ2-1; the match to TRBD2 covers 13 bases. The ends lost 6 bases at V and 12 bases at J; junction bases unmatched: 11. CDR3 size: 15 residues. Germline values: CDR1 SGHDN, CDR2 FVKESK. CDR3: CASSPGTSGTARQFF. In DNA form, the CDR3 reads TGTGCCAGCAGTCCCGGGACTAGCGGGACCGCGCGGCAGTTCTTC.

This clone appeared a few times. This sequence joins TRBV5-1 and TRBJ2-1, with TRBD2 matching over 8 bases. This CDR3 has 15 amino acids. With 3 bases clipped from V and 5 bases from J, the junction kept 7 bases outside the gene matches. Germline V gene sequence: CDR1 SGHRS, CDR2 YFSETQ. Here the CDR3 reads CASSWSGGSNNEQFF. The DNA for the CDR3 is TGCGCCAGCAGCTGGAGCGGGGGTTCAAACAATGAGCAGTTCTTC. The complete variable domain, with remaining parts taken from reference TRBV5-1 and TRBJ2-1, reads KAGVTQTPRYLIKTRGQQVTLSCSPISGHRSVSWYQQTPGQGLQFLFEYFSETQRNKGNFPGRFSGRQFSNSRSEMNVSTLELGDSALYLCASSWSGGSNNEQFFGPGTRLTVL.

The V gene is TRBV19, the J gene TRBJ2-1; 9 bases align to TRBD2. Germline CDR1 LNHDA, CDR2 SQIVND (reference sequence). The CDR3 extends over 16 amino acids. Trimming cost V 2 bases and J 7 bases; bases outside gene matches: 9. In nucleotides, the CDR3 is TGTGCCAGTAGTATATTGGGGCGGGAGGGGCGGAATGAGCAGTTCTTC. Protein: CASSILGREGRNEQFF.

This rearrangement joins TRBV7-2 to TRBJ2-3; maybe TRBD1 (6 bases). The CDR3 contains 14 residues. V was trimmed by 3 bases and J by 2 bases, leaving 9 bases between them. Germline V gives CDR1 SGHTA, CDR2 FQGNSA. CDR3 in amino acids: CASSFSGDTDTQYF. The CDR3 nucleotides are TGTGCCAGCAGCTTTTCAGGGGACACAGATACGCAGTATTTT.

The rearrangement links TRBV10-2 to TRBJ1-3, with D perhaps matching TRBD1 (5 bases). V was shortened by 7 bases and J by 0 bases, with 19 bases between the two germline ends. This CDR3 is 17 amino acids long. In germline, CDR1 is WSHSY, CDR2 SAAADI. The CDR3 DNA reads TGCGCCAGCAACCCATCGACGGGGGTGGGCTCTGGAAACACCATATATTTT. The encoded protein is CASNPSTGVGSGNTIYF.